This T cell receptor beta chain stems from a study of blood T cell repertoires in COVID-19. TCRdb's copy holds only in-frame clones and misses some; the assay was immunoSEQ multiplex PCR. The data contain around 100,000 clones, 70% to 90% of them singletons. Germline V gene data show CDR1 as MDHEN and CDR2 as SYDVKM. V lost 6 bases, J lost 8 bases, and 22 bases lay in between. There are 16 residues in the CDR3. This chain links TRBV28 with TRBJ1-4; the D gene is possibly TRBD1 (5 bases). The material sequenced was peripheral blood. This receptor was obtained from a woman in her 30s with acute or convalescent COVID-19. CDR3 nucleotide sequence: TGTGCCAGCAGCTCCCTCGGGGGGGGTCTAGGGGAAAAACTGTTTTTT. Translated: CASSSLGGGLGEKLFF.